A single sample gave rise to the 29 T cell receptor beta chains below, sequenced in a study of T-cell memory formation after mild COVID-19. TCRdb fed the 5' RACE reads into MiXCR, producing one record per CDR3 protein. The sample lists around 440,000 distinct CDR3 sequences, roughly 18% seen once, with 12% in the top ten. The sequenced material came from PBMCs or a T cell subset sorted from them (not recorded which). All receptors come from an adult woman who had mild COVID-19 (a few samples of this study predate the infection). Cell type and time point are not known.

This clonotype has only a few counts. This chain connects TRBV20-1 to TRBJ1-1; perhaps TRBD1 as D (6 bases). Germline values: CDR1 DFQATT, CDR2 SNEGSKA (reference sequence). Between the trimmed V and J ends, which lost 6 bases and 0 bases, there was a span of 11 bases. The CDR3 covers 13 residues. The CDR3 DNA reads as TGCAGTGCCAGGGGAGATTTGAACACTGAAGCTTTCTTT. Amino acid sequence: CSARGDLNTEAFF.

V is TRBV5-6 and J is TRBJ2-7; the D is unclear. Per germline, CDR1 SGHDT and CDR2 YYEEEE. V lost 4 bases, J lost 3 bases, and 8 bases lay in between. This CDR3 is 12 amino acids long. CDR3 loop: CASSRKSYEQYF. The CDR3 DNA is TGTGCCAGCAGCAGAAAGAGCTACGAGCAGTACTTC.

This clonotype occurred a few times. This chain joins TRBV4-1 and TRBJ2-1; D may be TRBD2 (5 bases). Trimming stripped 0 bases from V and 3 bases from J, with 12 bases between. Germline V lookup: CDR1 MGHRA, CDR2 YSYEKL. The CDR3 contains 16 residues. CDR3 sequence: CASSQDYAGRYNEQFF. CDR3 bases: TGCGCCAGCAGCCAAGATTACGCGGGTCGCTACAATGAGCAGTTCTTC.

The V call is TRBV5-6, the J call TRBJ2-3; D gene unclear. The CDR3 runs to 15 residues. V was pared by 1 base and J by 2 bases, with 11 bases between. CDR1 and CDR2 from the germline V gene are SGHDT and YYEEEE. CDR3 sequence: CASSLRVIPTDTQYF. Here the CDR3 DNA reads TGTGCCAGCAGCTTGCGGGTGATCCCCACAGATACGCAGTATTTT.

This chain links TRBV6-2 or TRBV6-3 with TRBJ1-1, with D perhaps TRBD1 (6 bases). The germline gives CDR1 MNHEY, CDR2 SVGEGT. CDR3 length: 15 residues. V lost 2 bases and J lost 1, with 11 bases in between. This CDR3 reads CASSYRQVPNTEAFF. The CDR3 nucleotides read TGTGCCAGCAGTTACCGACAGGTACCGAACACTGAAGCTTTCTTT.

The chain employs TRBV4-2 and TRBJ1-2, with no clear D. This CDR3 has 13 residues. The V gene lost 1 base and the J gene lost 9 bases, with 12 bases spanning the gap. Germline V gene lookup returns CDR1 LGHNA and CDR2 YNFKEQ. CDR3 coding DNA: TGTGCCAGCAGCCAAGGGACCGTGAGGAGCTACACCTTC. Its protein is CASSQGTVRSYTF.

This chain uses TRBV2 with TRBJ2-7; D gene unclear. Germline V CDR1 and CDR2: SNHLY, FYNNEI. Trimming pared 7 bases from V and 0 bases from J, leaving 7 bases between. The CDR3 runs 12 residues. CDR3 amino acids: CASIELSYEQYF. The DNA of the CDR3 is TGTGCCAGCATTGAGCTCTCCTACGAGCAGTACTTC. Complete variable domain (other parts from reference TRBV2 and TRBJ2-7): EPEVTQTPSHQVTQMGQEVILRCVPISNHLYFYWYRQILGQKVEFLVSFYNNEISEKSEIFDDQFSVERPDGSNFTLKIRSTKLEDSAMYFCASIELSYEQYFGPGTRLTVT.

This clonotype was counted only a few times. This chain connects TRBV5-1 to TRBJ2-2, with D unclear. Germline values: CDR1 SGHRS, CDR2 YFSETQ. The V gene lost 2 bases and the J gene lost 2 bases, with 4 bases spanning the gap. This CDR3 is 13 amino acids long. The CDR3 spells CASSFYNTGELFF. The CDR3 DNA reads TGCGCCAGCAGCTTTTATAACACCGGGGAGCTGTTTTTT.

The sample holds many counts of this clonotype. This rearrangement joins TRBV27 to TRBJ2-2; D call uncertain. CDR1 and CDR2 (germline): MNHEY, SMNVEV (reference sequence). The CDR3 sequence is 15 residues long. V lost 5 bases and J lost 4, with 14 bases in between. CDR3 bases: TGTGCCAGCAGTCCAAGGAGCGTGGCCACCGGGGAGCTGTTTTTT. This sequence encodes CASSPRSVATGELFF.

The chain recombines TRBV7-8 with TRBJ2-1; 13 bases line up with TRBD2. This CDR3 comprises 19 residues. V dropped 1 base and J dropped 3; count of bases not matched to a gene: 9. Germline CDR1 reads SGHVS; CDR2 reads FQNEAQ. The CDR3 region is CASSLGLPGLAGYYNEQFF. The CDR3, as DNA: TGTGCCAGCAGCTTAGGGCTACCGGGACTAGCGGGATACTACAATGAGCAGTTCTTC.

The chain couples TRBV6-2 or TRBV6-3 to TRBJ2-7; TRBD2 is a possible D gene (6 bases). Trimming shortened V by 6 bases and J by 4 bases, and 19 bases separated the two germline ends. Germline CDR1 MNHEY, CDR2 SVGEGT. The CDR3 has 15 amino acids. Here the CDR3 reads CASSNGRLASYEQYF. CDR3 sequence (DNA): TGTGCCAGCAGCAACGGGCGGCTAGCGAGTTACGAGCAGTACTTC.

The gene calls are TRBV29-1 and TRBJ2-1; 7 bases are a match to TRBD1. This CDR3 comprises 14 residues. Germline V CDR1 and CDR2: SQVTM, ANQGSEA. J gave up 2 bases and V 1 base, and 2 bases lay outside the gene matches. CDR3 nucleotide sequence: TGCAGCGTTGAAGCCGGACAGGCCTACAATGAGCAGTTCTTC. Translating it yields CSVEAGQAYNEQFF.

This clonotype occurred many times. The junction and the germline gene differ at one end; a read error may be behind it. The CDR3: CSARDTMTGLPPF. The CDR3 region has the DNA TGCAGTGCTAGAGATACTATGACAGGGCTCCCTCCCTTC. The rearrangement uses TRBV20-1 and TRBJ1-2, with TRBD1 matching over 7 bases. This CDR3 has 13 residues. Germline V CDR1 and CDR2: DFQATT, SNEGSKA (reference sequence).

This clonotype showed up many times. The V gene is TRBV12-3 or TRBV12-4, the J gene TRBJ2-1; 7 nucleotides line up with TRBD2. V gave up 3 bases and J gave up 14 bases; unmatched junction bases: 7. The CDR3 contains 12 residues. This chain's CDR3 is CASSLSLAEEFF. The CDR3 region has the DNA TGTGCCAGCAGTTTGAGCCTAGCGGAAGAGTTCTTC.

This clonotype was counted a few times. This chain connects TRBV7-2 to TRBJ2-3, with TRBD2 matching 9 bases. This CDR3 spans 16 amino acids. In germline, CDR1 is SGHTA, CDR2 FQGNSA. V lost 4 bases to trimming and J lost 4 bases; unmatched junction nucleotides: 9. The CDR3 is CASSSRGRGGPDTQYF. CDR3 DNA: TGTGCCAGCAGCTCCCGGGGGCGGGGGGGCCCAGATACGCAGTATTTT. The variable domain in full, completed from reference TRBV7-2 and TRBJ2-3, reads GAGVSQSPSNKVTEKGKDVELRCDPISGHTALYWYRQSLGQGLEFLIYFQGNSAPDKSGLPSDRFSAERTGGSVSTLTIQRTQQEDSAVYLCASSSRGRGGPDTQYFGPGTRLTVL.

This clonotype has a handful of counts. The chain is built from TRBV30 and TRBJ1-5; unclear D gene. V lost 1 base and J 9 bases, leaving 13 bases between the germline ends. The CDR3 is 13 amino acids. From germline, CDR1 is GTSNPN and CDR2 SVGIG (reference sequence). This CDR3 reads CAWSGGAGRPQHF. CDR3 DNA: TGTGCCTGGAGTGGGGGAGCCGGGAGGCCCCAGCATTTT.

The V and J genes are TRBV12-3 or TRBV12-4 and TRBJ2-5; 9 bases line up with TRBD1. V was pared by 2 bases and J by 1 base, with 14 bases of the junction left unmatched. This CDR3 region has 19 residues. CDR3 DNA sequence: TGTGCCAGCAGTTTAAGCTTCGGGACAGGGTCCCCTTTCCAAGAGACCCAGTACTTC. The encoded protein is CASSLSFGTGSPFQETQYF.

This clonotype was found a few times. This chain connects TRBV12-3 or TRBV12-4 to TRBJ1-5, with 7 bases matching TRBD1. The V segment lost 6 bases and the J segment 4 bases; nucleotides outside the gene matches: 3. The CDR3 spans 13 residues. The CDR3: CASSAQGNQPQHF. CDR3 nucleotide sequence: TGTGCCAGCAGCGCACAGGGGAATCAGCCCCAGCATTTT.

This clonotype was detected only a few times. The V and J genes are TRBV5-1 and TRBJ2-1; 8 bases agree with TRBD2. Germline loops: CDR1 SGHRS, CDR2 YFSETQ. This CDR3 is 17 amino acids long. The V segment lost 4 bases and the J segment 4 bases; nucleotides outside the gene matches: 13. The CDR3 region has the DNA TGCGCCAGCAGCGGGGGGTATGGGAGCGGGAGATACAATGAGCAGTTCTTC. Protein sequence: CASSGGYGSGRYNEQFF. The full variable domain, completed using reference TRBV5-1 and TRBJ2-1, is KAGVTQTPRYLIKTRGQQVTLSCSPISGHRSVSWYQQTPGQGLQFLFEYFSETQRNKGNFPGRFSGRQFSNSRSEMNVSTLELGDSALYLCASSGGYGSGRYNEQFFGPGTRLTVL.

This clonotype was counted between two and nine times. The V gene is TRBV7-9, the J gene TRBJ2-1; 12 positions agree with TRBD2. The CDR3 consists of 19 residues. Germline V gives CDR1 SEHNR, CDR2 FQNEAQ (reference sequence). Trimming took 5 bases from V and 3 from J; bases not matched to a gene: 14. The chain's CDR3 is CASSPKEYTSGGLYNEQFF. The CDR3 DNA is TGTGCCAGCAGCCCCAAGGAGTATACTAGCGGGGGGCTCTACAATGAGCAGTTCTTC.

This clonotype was seen a handful of times. The V gene is TRBV12-3 or TRBV12-4, the J gene TRBJ1-1; D is unresolved. V shed 3 bases and J shed 4 bases, with 12 bases lying between them. This CDR3 spans 14 amino acids. DNA of the CDR3: TGTGCCAGCAGTTTTGAACCTTGGAGCACTGAAGCTTTCTTT. As protein: CASSFEPWSTEAFF.

This clonotype was found a few times. The genes are TRBV19 and TRBJ1-1; TRBD1 might be the D (5 bases). The CDR3 is made up of 16 amino acids. Germline V gene lookup returns CDR1 LNHDA and CDR2 SQIVND (reference sequence). Trimming shortened V by 0 bases and J by 0 bases, and 11 bases separated the two germline ends. The CDR3 reads CASSIDGGNMNTEAFF. The CDR3, as DNA: TGTGCCAGTAGTATAGATGGGGGGAACATGAACACTGAAGCTTTCTTT.

This clonotype has a handful of counts. V is TRBV7-2 and J is TRBJ2-4, with D possibly being TRBD1 (6 bases). The CDR3 covers 15 residues. The V end was cut by 0 bases, the J end by 3 bases, with 9 bases between. Germline assignment: CDR1 SGHTA and CDR2 FQGNSA. For the CDR3, the DNA is TGTGCCAGCAGCTTAGCGACAGGTTTCAAAAACATTCAGTACTTC. It translates to CASSLATGFKNIQYF.

This clonotype was recorded at least ten times. This chain uses TRBV5-5 with TRBJ2-2; perhaps D is TRBD1 or TRBD2 (5 bases each). The ends were cut back, 3 bases at V and 3 bases at J, with 15 bases in the middle. The CDR3 length is 16 residues. Germline V gives CDR1 SGHKS, CDR2 YYEKEE (reference sequence). CDR3 residues: CASSSQGASDTGELFF. The CDR3 region has the DNA TGTGCCAGCAGCTCCCAGGGAGCCTCTGACACCGGGGAGCTGTTTTTT. Supplemented by reference TRBV5-5 and TRBJ2-2, the full variable domain reads DAGVTQSPTHLIKTRGQQVTLRCSPISGHKSVSWYQQVLGQGPQFIFQYYEKEERGRGNFPDRFSARQFPNYSSELNVNALLLGDSALYLCASSSQGASDTGELFFGEGSRLTVL.

The table lists this clonotype with a few counts. The chain combines TRBV12-3 or TRBV12-4 with TRBJ1-2; a possible D gene is TRBD1 (5 bases). Trimming removed 3 bases at V and 3 bases at J, with 11 bases between. The CDR3 runs 14 residues. CDR3 bases: TGTGCCAGCAGTTTGCCTCAGGGCGACTATGGCTACACCTTC. Translating it yields CASSLPQGDYGYTF.

This clonotype occurred a few times. The chain uses TRBV29-1 and TRBJ1-1, with D hard to call. The CDR3 totals 14 residues. Germline CDR1 SQVTM, CDR2 ANQGSEA. The V gene lost 3 bases and the J gene lost 1 base, with 12 bases spanning the gap. CDR3 sequence reads: CSVDKGRPNTEAFF. For the CDR3, the DNA is TGCAGCGTTGACAAGGGTCGACCGAACACTGAAGCTTTCTTT.

V and J are TRBV9 and TRBJ1-1, with TRBD1 as a possible D gene (5 bases). Trimming removed 4 bases from V and 1 base from J, with 17 bases in between. The CDR3 runs to 16 residues. The V gene's germline CDR1 is SGDLS and CDR2 YYNGEE. The CDR3 coding sequence is TGTGCCAGCAGCCCAGAGGGGTTTTGGGGGAACACTGAAGCTTTCTTT. Amino acids: CASSPEGFWGNTEAFF.

Here the CDR3 DNA reads TGTGCCAGCATGCGTGGGGGGGGCGAGCAGTACTTC. This translates into CASMRGGGEQYF. The chain employs TRBV27 and TRBJ2-7; TRBD2 matches 7 bases. Germline V lookup: CDR1 MNHEY, CDR2 SMNVEV (reference sequence). The CDR3 totals 12 residues. V lost 7 bases to trimming and J lost 6 bases; unmatched junction nucleotides: 6.

This clonotype was picked up a small number of times. The rearrangement uses TRBV4-1 and TRBJ2-7; 10 nucleotides agree with TRBD1. This CDR3 has 16 residues. Germline V gives CDR1 MGHRA, CDR2 YSYEKL. V was pared by 4 bases and J by 1 base, with 7 bases of the junction left unmatched. DNA for the CDR3: TGCGCCAGCAGCCCCGAGGGACAGGGGTTATCCTACGAGCAGTACTTC. Protein product: CASSPEGQGLSYEQYF.